The T cell receptor (beta chain) described here comes from a study of cytomegalovirus exposure and HLA in healthy donors. V lost 1 base to trimming and J lost 5 bases; unmatched junction nucleotides: 8. Per germline, CDR1 LNHNV and CDR2 YYDKDF (reference sequence). CDR3 size: 16 residues. Primers for the PCR totalled 60 Vbeta and 13 Jbeta. Clones were sequenced by immunoSEQ multiplex PCR, and TCRdb holds only the in-frame ones, with some missing. Of 150,000 or so clones detected, around four fifths appear once; the ten largest clones hold roughly 4.5%. Whereas donors were nominally healthy upon sampling, unrecorded immune exposures were probable.

V usage is TRBV15 and J usage is TRBJ2-3, with TRBD2 identical over 8 bases. What was sequenced was PBMCs. The source is a man in his forties or fifties in good health and CMV-seropositive. The CDR3 loop is CATSRGAGAGVDTQYF. DNA for the CDR3: TGTGCCACCAGCAGAGGAGCGGGGGCTGGGGTAGATACGCAGTATTTT.